These 30 T cell receptor beta chains were all obtained from the same sample, sequenced in a study of beta chain features in type 1 diabetes. Whole-study findings and limits: For Type 1 diabetes patients, all four CD4+ subsets carried TCRB CDR3s that were moderately but significantly shorter.

Sequenced material consisted of expressed TCRB transcripts (all of the isolated RNA was reverse transcribed). Assay: immunoSEQ multiplex PCR; the TCRdb copy retains only in-frame clones and omits some. This repertoire shows 500,000 to 800,000 clones, 12% found once; its top ten account for around 0.12%. No antigen has been assigned to these receptors. Source material: naive CD4+ T cells from blood. These receptor sequences come from a man younger than 40 with type 1 diabetes.

The CDR3 DNA sequence: TGTGCCAGCAGTTTTACAGGGTTTGGGGATGAGCAGTTCTTC. Translation gives CASSFTGFGDEQFF. The rearrangement joins TRBV6-6 to TRBJ2-1; D possibly corresponds to TRBD1 (6 bases). V was pared by 4 bases and J by 8 bases, with 15 bases between. Germline assignment: CDR1 MNHNY and CDR2 SVGAGI (reference sequence). The CDR3 length is 14 residues.

This chain uses TRBV13 with TRBJ1-1; D gene uncertain. V was trimmed by 5 bases and J by 4 bases, leaving 11 bases between them. The germline CDR1 and CDR2 sequences are PRHDT and FYEKMQ (reference sequence). The CDR3 sequence is 13 residues long. The CDR3 sequence is CASSRPGSTEAFF. CDR3 nucleotides: TGTGCCAGCAGCCGGCCAGGTTCCACTGAAGCTTTCTTT.

The chain links TRBV27 to TRBJ2-7, with D possibly called TRBD1 or TRBD2 (5 bases each). This CDR3 is built from 13 residues. Germline CDR1 is MNHEY and CDR2 is SMNVEV (reference sequence). Deletions cut 2 bases from V and 6 bases from J, with 11 bases between. CDR3 region: CASSLNGAGEQYF. CDR3 DNA: TGTGCCAGCAGTTTAAACGGGGCGGGCGAGCAGTACTTC.

The chain joins TRBV5-1 to TRBJ1-2; unclear D gene. This CDR3 is 14 amino acids long. Deletions cut 4 bases from V and 5 bases from J, with 15 bases between. Germline V gene lookup returns CDR1 SGHRS and CDR2 YFSETQ. CDR3 sequence: CASSPVNEVYGYTF. In DNA form, the CDR3 reads TGCGCCAGCAGCCCCGTTAACGAGGTTTATGGCTACACCTTC.

In its sample, this clone was seen a few times. The gene calls are TRBV28 and TRBJ2-1; D may correspond to TRBD1 or TRBD2 (5 bases each). The germline CDR1 and CDR2 sequences are MDHEN and SYDVKM. The CDR3 has 14 amino acids. The ends were cut back, 9 bases at V and 5 bases at J, with 17 bases in the middle. Here the CDR3 reads CASLSGLTHNEQFF. The DNA of the CDR3 is TGTGCCAGTCTGTCGGGGCTGACTCACAATGAGCAGTTCTTC.

This chain links TRBV7-2 with TRBJ1-5; D uncertain. V was pared by 2 bases and J by 7 bases, with 9 bases between. Germline V gene sequence: CDR1 SGHTA, CDR2 FQGNSA. The CDR3 extends over 13 amino acids. The CDR3 coding sequence is TGTGCCAGCAGCTTAAGGTCCTGGCAGCCCCAGCATTTT. As protein: CASSLRSWQPQHF. Supplemented by reference TRBV7-2 and TRBJ1-5, the full variable domain reads GAGVSQSPSNKVTEKGKDVELRCDPISGHTALYWYRQSLGQGLEFLIYFQGNSAPDKSGLPSDRFSAERTGGSVSTLTIQRTQQEDSAVYLCASSLRSWQPQHFGDGTRLSIL.

This clone was detected a few times. V is TRBV15 and J is TRBJ1-2, with 11 bases aligning to TRBD1. There are 14 residues in the CDR3. Per the germline V gene, CDR1 is LNHNV and CDR2 is YYDKDF (reference sequence). Trimming took 8 bases from V and 3 from J; bases not matched to a gene: 5. As DNA, the CDR3 is TGTGCCACCCGGACGGGACAGGGGGACTATGGCTACACCTTC. It yields the protein CATRTGQGDYGYTF.

This clone was seen a few times. This chain links TRBV11-3 with TRBJ2-1, with D possibly being TRBD1 (5 bases). The CDR3 is made up of 15 amino acids. The germline V gene encodes CDR1 SGHNT and CDR2 YENEEA. Trimming stripped 1 base from V and 1 base from J, with 8 bases between. CDR3 DNA: TGTGCCAGCAGCTTAGCGCAGGGTTCCTACAATGAGCAGTTCTTC. Its protein is CASSLAQGSYNEQFF.

V and J are TRBV2 and TRBJ1-1, with a possible D match to TRBD1 (5 bases). The germline CDR1 and CDR2 sequences are SNHLY and FYNNEI. V was shortened by 3 bases and J by 5 bases, with 10 bases between the two germline ends. The CDR3 extends over 13 amino acids. CDR3: CASSDRVVTEAFF. The CDR3 nucleotides read TGTGCCAGCAGTGACAGGGTTGTGACTGAAGCTTTCTTT. The whole variable domain, remainder taken from reference TRBV2 and TRBJ1-1, is EPEVTQTPSHQVTQMGQEVILRCVPISNHLYFYWYRQILGQKVEFLVSFYNNEISEKSEIFDDQFSVERPDGSNFTLKIRSTKLEDSAMYFCASSDRVVTEAFFGQGTRLTVV.

The chain recombines TRBV6-5 with TRBJ2-2; tentatively, D is TRBD2 (6 bases). The CDR3 totals 13 residues. Germline V gives CDR1 MNHEY, CDR2 SVGAGI. The germline V and J ends were trimmed by 2 bases and 7 bases, with 8 bases remaining between them. This CDR3 is CASSYRTIGELFF. CDR3 coding DNA: TGTGCCAGCAGTTACAGGACTATCGGGGAGCTGTTTTTT.

The chain couples TRBV6-1 to TRBJ2-1; possible D gene TRBD2, 5 bases. Trimming shortened V by 4 bases and J by 0 bases, and 10 bases separated the two germline ends. Germline V lookup: CDR1 MNHNS, CDR2 SASEGT. The CDR3 contains 15 residues. The CDR3 loop is CASSVDSLSYNEQFF. DNA of the CDR3: TGTGCCAGCAGTGTGGACTCTCTCTCCTACAATGAGCAGTTCTTC.

This clone was detected only once. The rearrangement links TRBV2 to TRBJ1-2, with 10 bases identical to TRBD1. Germline CDR1 SNHLY, CDR2 FYNNEI. With 6 bases clipped from V and 5 bases from J, the junction kept 3 bases outside the gene matches. This CDR3 has 13 residues. The CDR3 DNA sequence: TGTGCCAGCAGCCAGGGACAGGGGTATGGCTACACCTTC. It translates to CASSQGQGYGYTF.

With respect to this clone: Other nucleotide sequences in the sample specify the same CDR3. This chain uses TRBV5-1 with TRBJ2-5; TRBD2 matches 9 bases. Germline assignment: CDR1 SGHRS and CDR2 YFSETQ. The CDR3 is 15 residues long. V lost 0 bases, J lost 5 bases, and 5 bases stayed unmatched. CDR3 loop: CASSLVLAGEETQYF. In nucleotides, the CDR3 is TGCGCCAGCAGCTTGGTTTTAGCGGGGGAGGAGACCCAGTACTTC.

The chain uses TRBV5-1 and TRBJ2-7; 7 bases are shared with TRBD1. Germline-derived CDR1 and CDR2 are SGHRS and YFSETQ. V lost 6 bases, J lost 4 bases, and 7 bases stayed unmatched. The CDR3 consists of 13 residues. CDR3: CASTQDRAYEQYF. The CDR3 region has the DNA TGCGCCAGCACCCAAGACAGGGCGTACGAGCAGTACTTC. Full variable domain (missing parts from reference TRBV5-1 and TRBJ2-7): KAGVTQTPRYLIKTRGQQVTLSCSPISGHRSVSWYQQTPGQGLQFLFEYFSETQRNKGNFPGRFSGRQFSNSRSEMNVSTLELGDSALYLCASTQDRAYEQYFGPGTRLTVT.

Details on this clone: Other DNA sequences in this specimen translate into the identical CDR3. The J gene is TRBJ2-2, the V gene TRBV6-5; a possible D gene is TRBD2 (6 bases). From germline, CDR1 is MNHEY and CDR2 SVGAGI. The CDR3 consists of 16 residues. Between the trimmed V and J ends, which lost 3 bases and 4 bases, there was a span of 15 bases. CDR3 protein: CASSYSGDPGTGELFF. The CDR3 nucleotides are TGTGCCAGCAGTTATTCGGGGGACCCGGGCACCGGGGAGCTGTTTTTT.

This clone was observed a handful of times. The rearrangement joins TRBV27 to TRBJ1-5; D is unresolved. CDR3 length: 16 residues. Germline CDR1 and CDR2: MNHEY and SMNVEV (reference sequence). The V end was cut by 4 bases, the J end by 4 bases, with 17 bases between. CDR3 bases: TGTGCCAGCAGTTCGGTAAGGAAGGTTGGTAATCAGCCCCAGCATTTT. Translated, it gives CASSSVRKVGNQPQHF.

This clone was observed a handful of times. The V call is TRBV10-1, the J call TRBJ2-3, with D unresolved. V lost 0 bases and J lost 3, with 1 base in between. The CDR3 runs 12 residues. CDR1 and CDR2 from the germline V gene are WNHNN and SYGVQD (reference sequence). In DNA form, the CDR3 reads TGCGCCAGCAGTGAGTCGACAGATACGCAGTATTTT. This codes for CASSESTDTQYF.

The chain combines TRBV18 with TRBJ2-2; weak D call: TRBD1 (5 bases). V dropped 4 bases and J dropped 4 bases, with 10 bases sitting between them. Germline CDR1 and CDR2: KGHSH and LQKENI. CDR3 size: 14 residues. In DNA, the CDR3 is TGTGCCAGCTCACAAGACAGTGTCACCGGGGAGCTGTTTTTT. Its protein product is CASSQDSVTGELFF.

The table lists this clone with a few counts. This chain joins TRBV7-7 and TRBJ2-3; the D gene is possibly TRBD2 (5 bases). The germline CDR1 and CDR2 sequences are SSHAT and FNYEAQ (reference sequence). The CDR3 runs 15 residues. V was pared by 5 bases and J by 4 bases, with 16 bases between. The CDR3 sequence: CASSPGRGSADTQYF. The CDR3 DNA reads as TGTGCCAGCAGCCCTGGCCGGGGTTCTGCAGATACGCAGTATTTT.

This sequence joins TRBV27 and TRBJ1-2; no definite D call. Germline CDR1 reads MNHEY; CDR2 reads SMNVEV (reference sequence). Trimming removed 6 bases at V and 6 bases at J, with 14 bases between. The CDR3 totals 13 residues. The CDR3 DNA follows: TGTGCCAGCAGGCGCGCACACTCCGATGGCTACACCTTC. As protein: CASRRAHSDGYTF.

The sample holds a few counts of this clone. The genes are TRBV6-6 and TRBJ2-7; a possible D gene is TRBD1 (6 bases). V lost 1 base, J lost 2 bases, and 12 bases lay in between. This CDR3 has 15 amino acids. Germline V gene sequence: CDR1 MNHNY, CDR2 SVGAGI (reference sequence). The CDR3 DNA reads as TGTGCCAGCAGTTACTGGGACAAGAACACCTACGAGCAGTACTTC. Encoded protein: CASSYWDKNTYEQYF.

This clone was observed a handful of times. The genes are TRBV30 and TRBJ2-5; TRBD2 agrees at 7 bases. Germline lookup yields CDR1 GTSNPN and CDR2 SVGIG (reference sequence). CDR3 size: 11 residues. Germline trimming cut 8 bases from V and 7 bases from J; bases unmatched to any gene: 7. The CDR3 loop is CAGASGGTQYF. CDR3 nucleotide sequence: TGTGCCGGGGCTAGCGGAGGGACCCAGTACTTC.

This rearrangement joins TRBV30 to TRBJ2-2, with D possibly matching TRBD2 (7 bases). Deletions cut 0 bases from V and 5 bases from J, with 10 bases between. This CDR3 is 14 amino acids long. Germline V CDR1 and CDR2: GTSNPN, SVGIG (reference sequence). CDR3 DNA: TGTGCCTGGAGTGTAGGGGGAGGGACCGGGGAGCTGTTTTTT. It yields the protein CAWSVGGGTGELFF.

This chain connects TRBV7-2 to TRBJ2-3; 10 bases are a match to TRBD1. This CDR3 has 17 residues. With 0 bases clipped from V and 4 bases from J, the junction kept 7 bases outside the gene matches. From germline, CDR1 is SGHTA and CDR2 FQGNSA. The CDR3 DNA reads TGTGCCAGCAGCTTAGCATGGATCGGACAGGGGGCAGATACGCAGTATTTT. This codes for CASSLAWIGQGADTQYF. The variable domain in full, with the rest retrieved from reference TRBV7-2 and TRBJ2-3, is GAGVSQSPSNKVTEKGKDVELRCDPISGHTALYWYRQSLGQGLEFLIYFQGNSAPDKSGLPSDRFSAERTGGSVSTLTIQRTQQEDSAVYLCASSLAWIGQGADTQYFGPGTRLTVL.

This clone was seen more than once but under ten times. The V call is TRBV2, the J call TRBJ1-5, with D unresolved. Trimming took 3 bases from V and 6 from J, leaving 9 bases between them. This CDR3 is built from 13 residues. Germline CDR1 SNHLY, CDR2 FYNNEI. CDR3 amino acids: CASSDIGGQPQHF. In DNA form, the CDR3 reads TGTGCCAGCAGTGATATAGGCGGTCAGCCCCAGCATTTT.

The chain recombines TRBV7-9 with TRBJ1-2, with 8 positions matching TRBD1. The CDR3 totals 16 residues. V dropped 3 bases and J dropped 1; count of bases not matched to a gene: 7. The V gene's germline CDR1 is SEHNR and CDR2 FQNEAQ (reference sequence). The CDR3 loop is CASSFAGTGHNYGYTF. CDR3 nucleotide sequence: TGTGCCAGCAGCTTCGCCGGGACAGGCCATAACTATGGCTACACCTTC.

This clone turned up a few times. This chain links TRBV15 with TRBJ1-5; D may be TRBD1 (5 bases). The germline V and J ends were trimmed by 0 bases and 2 bases, with 11 bases remaining between them. Germline lookup yields CDR1 LNHNV and CDR2 YYDKDF (reference sequence). This CDR3 comprises 16 residues. DNA of the CDR3: TGTGCCACCAGCAGAGATAGGCAGGGAGGCAATCAGCCCCAGCATTTT. Residues: CATSRDRQGGNQPQHF.

In this sample, this clone turned up a few times. The chain carries TRBV20-1 and TRBJ1-2, with D unresolved. V was cut by 3 bases and J by 8 bases, with 7 bases left in between. The length of the CDR3 is 10 residues. CDR1 DFQATT and CDR2 SNEGSKA come from the germline V gene (reference sequence). The CDR3 bases are TGCAGTGCTAGGCCTCTGGGCTACACCTTC. Amino acid sequence: CSARPLGYTF.

There are a few counts of this clone. The chain uses TRBV19 and TRBJ2-7; no clear D gene. Germline CDR1 is LNHDA and CDR2 is SQIVND (reference sequence). CDR3 size: 15 residues. Trimming left V 3 bases short and J 0 bases short, with 12 bases between. In DNA, the CDR3 is TGTGCCAGTAGTATCGTCTCGCAGAACTCCTACGAGCAGTACTTC. This encodes CASSIVSQNSYEQYF. The variable domain in full, completed from reference TRBV19 and TRBJ2-7, reads DGGITQSPKYLFRKEGQNVTLSCEQNLNHDAMYWYRQDPGQGLRLIYYSQIVNDFQKGDIAEGYSVSREKKESFPLTVTSAQKNPTAFYLCASSIVSQNSYEQYFGPGTRLTVT.

In its sample, this clone was seen a few times. The chain carries TRBV10-3 and TRBJ2-5; D is possibly TRBD2 (6 bases). Germline-derived CDR1 and CDR2 are ENHRY and SYGVKD. This CDR3 spans 16 amino acids. V was shortened by 3 bases and J by 3 bases, with 17 bases between the two germline ends. CDR3 DNA sequence: TGTGCCATCAGTGAAGGTATCCAGGAGGGGAAAGAGACCCAGTACTTC. Residues: CAISEGIQEGKETQYF.